This record covers a single TCR beta chain. Which antigen it targets is not known. Base qualities are not recorded, but no much larger clone differs from it by a single base. These data are taken from a study of blood T cell repertoires in COVID-19 (dated by TCRdb to 2019 to 2021). Regarding the research as a whole: The collaborator samples originated in the United States, Italy and Spain and spanned the acute and convalescent phases of COVID-19. The prospective study material was composed of cDNA or gDNA derived from T cells, B-cell-depleted T cells, or PBMCs. Deeply sampled blood TCRbeta repertoires from subjects exposed to, actively infected with, or recovered from COVID-19 were included in the dataset. The repertoires were made available in a free public database intended to serve as a resource for research on the immune response to SARS-CoV-2. Samples came from the ongoing ImmuneRACE study (first 160 participants) plus 1,254 subjects from 6 global collaborators. The sample metadata nearly always contained a de-identified subject ID, COVID-19 status, age in years and sex. Where available, HLA class I and class II types were obtained from metadata supplied by the sample provider rather than from assay-based typing. The full study reports these points: Clinical and demographic metadata were provided uncurated, with the amount varying by source and participant.

Participants in the prospective study were aged roughly 18 to 100 years, lived in over 20 United States geographic areas, and enrolled through a virtual design. To assign participants to cohorts, the prospective study relied on clinical history that participants themselves reported in a screening survey and a study questionnaire. Recovered participants in ImmuneRACE Cohort 3 were defined as having two consecutive negative NP/OP PCR tests, clearance from a healthcare professional, or resolution of symptoms. In the prospective study, mobile phlebotomists collected whole blood, serum and a nasopharyngeal or oropharyngeal swab from each participant. Over a roughly 2-month period, participants in the prospective study had the option of providing additional blood draws and questionnaires. Blood samples from the prospective study were shipped frozen or at room temperature prior to DNA extraction. V is pruned by 7 bases and J by 7 bases, leaving 11 bases of the junction without a gene match. CDR1 LNHDA and CDR2 SQIVND are derived from the germline V gene (reference sequence). Measured from the cysteine to the phenylalanine, the CDR3 is 14 residues long. Only CDR3 DNA remains: 42 bases, in frame from the first base.

TCRbeta CDR3 regions were amplified from genomic DNA using the immunoSEQ Assay, a bias-controlled multiplex PCR. From the authors' description of their analysis: The number of nucleated cells in each sample was estimated from the amplification of reference gene primers within the assay. Sequence reads were collapsed and filtered to measure the absolute abundance of every unique TCRbeta CDR3 rearrangement. Productive Simpson clonality was computed per sample as the square root of Simpson's diversity index over productive rearrangements. The immuneACCESS repertoire file appears here via TCRdb, limited to in-frame rearrangements. These files lack a portion of the clones; in checked studies, under half of the deficit traces to unresolved V genes, and the cause of the others is not known. V and J calls and clone size come straight from that table; D and trimming were deduced from the DNA. In this sample the table shows 130,000 to 150,000 clones, 87% of which occur a single time. Of the sample, 10% to 12% is held by the ten largest clones.

The source of this sequence is a man aged 55 to 69 who had recovered from COVID-19. The chain links TRBV19 with TRBJ1-2; the central 8 bases match TRBD1. The sequenced sample consisted of PBMCs or T cells enriched from blood (not recorded which). The bases read TGTGCCAGTAACCCGGGACAGGATATCGGTGGCTACACCTTC. Its coded protein is CASNPGQDIGGYTF.